Reported below is one TCR beta chain. Its antigen remains unidentified. This specimen belongs to a study of human T cells and chemical hapten exposure. Overall study context: Mostly female, the patients presented with alopecia areata, totalis or universalis.

This CDR3 is 15 amino acids long. Germline values: CDR1 KGHSH, CDR2 LQKENI. V was pared by 3 bases and J by 4 bases, with 7 bases of the junction left unmatched. Study-wide results and limits: After DPC sensitization, TCRs above 1 in 1000 frequency showed no change.

Time point noted: pre-sensitization, week 0. Treatment here: therapeutic diphenylcyclopropenone sensitization with weekly scalp DPC. MiXCR, run by TCRdb on the RACE reads, gives a single entry per CDR3 protein. The table lists about 80,000 distinct CDR3 sequences, about 15% of them singletons. The TCR originated in a woman aged 50 to 60 with alopecia areata. Some clones in this sample may be carry-over from other donors' samples. The sample in question was whole blood, obtained in connection with sensitization to the hapten diphenylcyclopropenone (DPC). The chain has TRBV18 and TRBJ2-7; 9 nucleotides align to TRBD2. CDR3 sequence: CASSPLSGSLYEQYF. The CDR3 DNA sequence: TGTGCCAGCTCACCTCTTAGCGGGAGTTTATACGAGCAGTACTTC.